This record concerns one T cell receptor beta chain sequence. What it binds is not known. The entry originates in a study of cytomegalovirus exposure and HLA in healthy donors. The study's findings and limits: HLA allele associations emerged for roughly 17,000 TCR beta sequences in a later analysis, at 0.05 false discovery rate. The authors enumerated roughly 180 TCR beta chains as linked to cytomegalovirus.

The germline gives CDR1 MNHEY, CDR2 SMNVEV (reference sequence). The junction had 5 bases not matched to a gene; V was cut back by 4 bases and J by 4 bases. The CDR3 covers 14 residues. 13 Jbeta primers and 60 Vbeta primers were used for the PCR. TCRdb keeps only in-frame clones here, not all; method: immunoSEQ multiplex PCR. Of about 150,000 clones in the sample, 65% to 85% were seen once. Sequencing input: PBMCs. This receptor was identified in a male donor in good health and CMV-seronegative. The gene calls are TRBV27 and TRBJ1-2, with 8 nucleotides matching TRBD1. In DNA form, the CDR3 reads TGTGCCAGCAGTTCGGACAGGGAAAGCTATGGCTACACCTTC. Translating it yields CASSSDRESYGYTF.